The subject of this entry is one T cell receptor beta chain. As yet, its antigen is unknown. Libraries were prepared by immunoSEQ multiplex PCR; TCRdb keeps only in-frame clonotypes and omits some of them. The sample lists 66,000 or so clones, more than 75% occurring once. The data were obtained in a study of T cell responses to AZD1222 COVID-19 vaccine. Broader study findings: White British ancestry dominated among donors, who included more females, and clonal diversity was possibly underestimated. Spike-specific TCR breadth rose after two AZD1222 doses, and depth rose as well. Across spike, vaccine-associated CD4 TCRs were found, dominant at 160-218 and 743-854. Repertoire samples came only from after the peak T cell response.

CDR1 is SGHVS, CDR2 FQNEAQ, per germline. The CDR3 runs to 15 residues. V lost 5 bases to trimming and J lost 2 bases, with 15 bases between them. This chain uses TRBV7-8 with TRBJ2-5; D is perhaps TRBD2 (6 bases). This clonotype was obtained from an adult in good health. This specimen consisted of peripheral blood, obtained on day 0 of AZD1222 vaccination. The DNA of the CDR3 is TGTGCCAGCAGCCCCGTTCGCGCGGGACAAGAGACCCAGTACTTC. It specifies CASSPVRAGQETQYF.